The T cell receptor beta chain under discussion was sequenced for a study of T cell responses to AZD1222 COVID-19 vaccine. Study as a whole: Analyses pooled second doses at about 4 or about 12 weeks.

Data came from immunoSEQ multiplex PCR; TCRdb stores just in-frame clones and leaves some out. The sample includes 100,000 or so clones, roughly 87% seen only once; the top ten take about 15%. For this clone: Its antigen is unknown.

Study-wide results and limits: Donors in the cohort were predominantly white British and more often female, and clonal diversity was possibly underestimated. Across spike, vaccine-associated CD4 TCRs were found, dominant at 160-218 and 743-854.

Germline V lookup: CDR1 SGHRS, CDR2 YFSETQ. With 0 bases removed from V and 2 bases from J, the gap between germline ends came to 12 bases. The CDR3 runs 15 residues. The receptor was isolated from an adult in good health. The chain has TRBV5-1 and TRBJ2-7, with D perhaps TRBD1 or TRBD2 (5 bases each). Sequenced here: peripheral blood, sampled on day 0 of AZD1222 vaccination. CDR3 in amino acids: CASSLEGQGPYEQYF. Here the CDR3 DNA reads TGCGCCAGCAGCTTGGAAGGGCAGGGACCCTACGAGCAGTACTTC.